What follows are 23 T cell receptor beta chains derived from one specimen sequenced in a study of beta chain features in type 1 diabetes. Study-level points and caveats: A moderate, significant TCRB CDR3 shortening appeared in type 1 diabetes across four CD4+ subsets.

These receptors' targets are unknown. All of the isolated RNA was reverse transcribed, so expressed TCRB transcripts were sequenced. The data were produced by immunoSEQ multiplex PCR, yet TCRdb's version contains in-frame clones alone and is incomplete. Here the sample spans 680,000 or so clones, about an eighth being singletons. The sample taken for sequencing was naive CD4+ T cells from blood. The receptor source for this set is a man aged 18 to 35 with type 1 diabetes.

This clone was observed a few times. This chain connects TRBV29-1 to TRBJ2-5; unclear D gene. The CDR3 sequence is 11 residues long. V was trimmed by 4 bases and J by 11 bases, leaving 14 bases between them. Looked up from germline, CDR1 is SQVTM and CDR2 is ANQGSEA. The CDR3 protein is CSVVVGAEQYF. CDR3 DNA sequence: TGCAGCGTTGTCGTGGGCGCAGAGCAGTACTTC.

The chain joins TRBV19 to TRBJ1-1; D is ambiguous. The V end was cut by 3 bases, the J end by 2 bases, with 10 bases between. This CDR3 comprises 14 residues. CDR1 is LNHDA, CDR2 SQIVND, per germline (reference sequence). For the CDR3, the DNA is TGTGCCAGTAGTATCCCCGGGATCAACACTGAAGCTTTCTTT. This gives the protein CASSIPGINTEAFF.

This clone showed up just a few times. CDR3 nucleotides: TGTGCCTGGATGGGAGGAATACAGGGGGCGGCCTATGGCTACACCTTC. Its translation: CAWMGGIQGAAYGYTF. This sequence joins TRBV30 and TRBJ1-2, with TRBD1 matching 9 bases. Trimming took 4 bases from V and 4 from J; bases not matched to a gene: 13. The CDR3 totals 16 residues. Per the germline V gene, CDR1 is GTSNPN and CDR2 is SVGIG (reference sequence).

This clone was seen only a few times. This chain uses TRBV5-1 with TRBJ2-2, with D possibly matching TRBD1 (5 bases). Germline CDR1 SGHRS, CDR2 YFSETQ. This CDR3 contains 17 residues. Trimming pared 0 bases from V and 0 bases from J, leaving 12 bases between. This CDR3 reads CASSLESRTTNTGELFF. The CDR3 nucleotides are TGCGCCAGCAGCTTGGAGTCCCGGACAACGAACACCGGGGAGCTGTTTTTT. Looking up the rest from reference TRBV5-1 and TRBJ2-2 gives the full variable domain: KAGVTQTPRYLIKTRGQQVTLSCSPISGHRSVSWYQQTPGQGLQFLFEYFSETQRNKGNFPGRFSGRQFSNSRSEMNVSTLELGDSALYLCASSLESRTTNTGELFFGEGSRLTVL.

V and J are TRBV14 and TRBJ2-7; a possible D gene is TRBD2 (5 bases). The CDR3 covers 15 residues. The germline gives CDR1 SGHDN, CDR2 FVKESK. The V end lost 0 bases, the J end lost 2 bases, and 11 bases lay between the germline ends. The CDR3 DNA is TGTGCCAGCAGCCAAGATTCGGCGGGCGCCTACGAGCAGTACTTC. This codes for CASSQDSAGAYEQYF.

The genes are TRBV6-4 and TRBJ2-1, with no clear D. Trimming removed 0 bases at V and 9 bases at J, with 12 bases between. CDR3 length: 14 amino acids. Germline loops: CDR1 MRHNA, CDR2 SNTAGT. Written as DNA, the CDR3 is TGTGCCAGCAGTGACTCGATGGGCGAGACTGAGCAGTTCTTC. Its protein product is CASSDSMGETEQFF.

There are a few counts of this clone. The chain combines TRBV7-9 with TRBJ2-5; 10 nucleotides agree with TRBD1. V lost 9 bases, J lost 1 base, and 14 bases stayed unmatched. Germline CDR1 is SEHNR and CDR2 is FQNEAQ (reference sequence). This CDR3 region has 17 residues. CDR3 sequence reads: CASAGTGVLIGQETQYF. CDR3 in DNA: TGTGCCAGTGCCGGGACAGGGGTTCTTATCGGCCAAGAGACCCAGTACTTC.

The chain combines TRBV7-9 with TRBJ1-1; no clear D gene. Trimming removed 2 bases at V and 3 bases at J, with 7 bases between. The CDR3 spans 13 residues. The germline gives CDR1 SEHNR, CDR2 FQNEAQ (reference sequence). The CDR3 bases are TGTGCCAGCAGCTTACCCGGGGACACTGAAGCTTTCTTT. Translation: CASSLPGDTEAFF. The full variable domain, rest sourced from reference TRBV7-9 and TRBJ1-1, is DTGVSQNPRHKITKRGQNVTFRCDPISEHNRLYWYRQTLGQGPEFLTYFQNEAQLEKSRLLSDRFSAERPKGSFSTLEIQRTEQGDSAMYLCASSLPGDTEAFFGQGTRLTVV.

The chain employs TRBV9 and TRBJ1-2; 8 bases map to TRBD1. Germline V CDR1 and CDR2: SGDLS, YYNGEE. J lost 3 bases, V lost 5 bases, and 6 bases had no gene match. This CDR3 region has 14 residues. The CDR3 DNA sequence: TGTGCCAGCAGTACTACAGGGGGAGACTATGGCTACACCTTC. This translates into CASSTTGGDYGYTF.

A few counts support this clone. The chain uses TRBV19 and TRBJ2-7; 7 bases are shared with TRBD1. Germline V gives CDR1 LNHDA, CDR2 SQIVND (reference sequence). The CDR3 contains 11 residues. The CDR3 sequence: CAAGGTYEQYF. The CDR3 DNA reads TGTGCTGCAGGGGGAACCTACGAGCAGTACTTC.

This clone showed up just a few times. Here the CDR3 DNA reads TGTGCCAGCAGCTTGAGGAGCTGGGATCAAAGCTACGAGCAGTACTTC. Translating it yields CASSLRSWDQSYEQYF. This chain joins TRBV5-6 and TRBJ2-7; no reliable D call. CDR1 and CDR2 from the germline V gene are SGHDT and YYEEEE. The length of the CDR3 is 16 residues. V lost 1 base and J 3 bases, leaving 17 bases between the germline ends.

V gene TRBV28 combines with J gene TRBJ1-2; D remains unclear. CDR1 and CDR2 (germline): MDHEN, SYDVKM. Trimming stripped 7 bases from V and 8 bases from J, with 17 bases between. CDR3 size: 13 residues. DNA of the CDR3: TGTGCCAGCAACAGCCCTCCCACTTTAGGCTACACCTTC. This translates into CASNSPPTLGYTF.

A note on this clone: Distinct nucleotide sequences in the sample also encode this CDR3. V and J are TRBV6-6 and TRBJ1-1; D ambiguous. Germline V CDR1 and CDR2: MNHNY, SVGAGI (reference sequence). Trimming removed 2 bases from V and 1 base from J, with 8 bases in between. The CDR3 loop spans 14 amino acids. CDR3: CASSYSAGNTEAFF. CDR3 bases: TGTGCCAGCAGTTACAGCGCCGGGAACACTGAAGCTTTCTTT.

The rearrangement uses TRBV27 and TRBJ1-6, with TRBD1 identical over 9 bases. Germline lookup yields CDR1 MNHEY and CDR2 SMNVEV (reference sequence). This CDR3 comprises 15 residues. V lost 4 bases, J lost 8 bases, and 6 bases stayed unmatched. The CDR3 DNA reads TGTGCCAGCAGTTCCTTCAGGACAGGGGATTCACCCCTCCACTTT. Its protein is CASSSFRTGDSPLHF.

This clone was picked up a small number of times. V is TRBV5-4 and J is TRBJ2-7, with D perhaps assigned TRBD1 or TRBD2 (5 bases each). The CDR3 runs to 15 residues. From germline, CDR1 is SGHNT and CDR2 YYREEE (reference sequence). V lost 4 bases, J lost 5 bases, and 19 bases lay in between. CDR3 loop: CASSDRDGGPHEQYF. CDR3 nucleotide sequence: TGTGCCAGCAGCGACCGGGACGGCGGTCCCCACGAGCAGTACTTC.

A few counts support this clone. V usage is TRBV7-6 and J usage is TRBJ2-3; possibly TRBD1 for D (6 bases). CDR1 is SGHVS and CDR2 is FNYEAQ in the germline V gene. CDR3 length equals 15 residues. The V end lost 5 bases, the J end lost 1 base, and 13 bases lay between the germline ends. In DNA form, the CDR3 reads TGTGCCAGCAGCCCCGCCCGACAGGGCACAGATACGCAGTATTTT. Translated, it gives CASSPARQGTDTQYF.

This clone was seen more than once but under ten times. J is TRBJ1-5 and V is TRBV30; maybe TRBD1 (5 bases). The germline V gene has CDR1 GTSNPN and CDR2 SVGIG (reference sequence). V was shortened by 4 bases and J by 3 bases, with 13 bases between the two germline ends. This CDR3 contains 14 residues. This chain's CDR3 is CAWTRGGVNQPQHF. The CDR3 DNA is TGTGCCTGGACTCGGGGGGGAGTCAATCAGCCCCAGCATTTT.

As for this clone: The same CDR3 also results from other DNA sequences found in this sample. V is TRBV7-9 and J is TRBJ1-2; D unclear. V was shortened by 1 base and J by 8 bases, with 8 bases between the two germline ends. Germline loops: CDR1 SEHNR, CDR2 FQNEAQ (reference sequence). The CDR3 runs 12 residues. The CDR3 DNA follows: TGTGCCAGCAGCTTAGAAGAAGGCGGCTACACCTTC. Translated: CASSLEEGGYTF. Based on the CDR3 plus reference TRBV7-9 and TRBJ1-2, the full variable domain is DTGVSQNPRHKITKRGQNVTFRCDPISEHNRLYWYRQTLGQGPEFLTYFQNEAQLEKSRLLSDRFSAERPKGSFSTLEIQRTEQGDSAMYLCASSLEEGGYTFGSGTRLTVV.

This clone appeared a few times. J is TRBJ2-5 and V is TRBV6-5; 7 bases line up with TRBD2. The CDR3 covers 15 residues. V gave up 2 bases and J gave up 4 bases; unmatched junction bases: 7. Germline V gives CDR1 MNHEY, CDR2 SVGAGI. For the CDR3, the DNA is TGTGCCAGCAGTTACGGACGACTAGCTGGAGAGACCCAGTACTTC. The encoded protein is CASSYGRLAGETQYF.

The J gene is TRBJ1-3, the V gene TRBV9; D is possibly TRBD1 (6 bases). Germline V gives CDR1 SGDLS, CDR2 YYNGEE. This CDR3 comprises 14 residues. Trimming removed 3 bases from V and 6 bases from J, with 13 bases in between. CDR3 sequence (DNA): TGTGCCAGCAGCGACCCGCCAGGGGCAAACACCATATATTTT. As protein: CASSDPPGANTIYF. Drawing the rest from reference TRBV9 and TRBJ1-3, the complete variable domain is DSGVTQTPKHLITATGQRVTLRCSPRSGDLSVYWYQQSLDQGLQFLIQYYNGEERAKGNILERFSAQQFPDLHSELNLSSLELGDSALYFCASSDPPGANTIYFGEGSWLTVV.

The CDR3 DNA reads as TGCGCCAGCAGCTTGGAGGGTGGGATTGAAGCTTTCTTT. This codes for CASSLEGGIEAFF. V gene TRBV5-1 combines with J gene TRBJ1-1, with D unclear. Germline CDR1 is SGHRS and CDR2 is YFSETQ. This CDR3 region has 13 residues. The V end lost 0 bases, the J end lost 7 bases, and 10 bases lay between the germline ends.

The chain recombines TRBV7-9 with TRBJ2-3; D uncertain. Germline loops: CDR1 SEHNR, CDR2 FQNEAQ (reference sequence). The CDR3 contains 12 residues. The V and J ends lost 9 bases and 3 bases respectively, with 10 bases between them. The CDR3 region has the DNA TGTGCCAGTACCTGGTGGACAGATACGCAGTATTTT. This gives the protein CASTWWTDTQYF.

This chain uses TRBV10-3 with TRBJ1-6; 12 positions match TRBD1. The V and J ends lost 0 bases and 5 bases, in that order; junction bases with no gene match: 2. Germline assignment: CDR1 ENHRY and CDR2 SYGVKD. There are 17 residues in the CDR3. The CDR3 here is CAISESGTGGNNSPLHF. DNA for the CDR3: TGTGCCATCAGTGAGTCTGGGACAGGGGGCAATAATTCACCCCTCCACTTT.